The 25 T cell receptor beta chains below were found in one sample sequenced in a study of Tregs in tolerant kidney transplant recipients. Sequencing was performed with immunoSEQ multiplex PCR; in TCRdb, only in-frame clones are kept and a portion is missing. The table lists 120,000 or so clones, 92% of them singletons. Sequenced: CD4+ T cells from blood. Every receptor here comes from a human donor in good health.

The CDR3 is CASSFRAGGRDEQFF. DNA of the CDR3: TGCGCCAGCAGCTTTAGAGCAGGGGGTCGCGATGAGCAGTTCTTC. The gene calls are TRBV5-1 and TRBJ2-1; 7 nucleotides agree with TRBD1. Germline values: CDR1 SGHRS, CDR2 YFSETQ. The CDR3 is 15 residues long. With V trimmed by 2 bases and J by 8 bases, 10 bases remained unmatched.

The CDR3 DNA follows: TGTGCCAGTAGCCTGACGGGTCAAGTTGGCTACACCTTC. Residues: CASSLTGQVGYTF. The V and J genes are TRBV19 and TRBJ1-2, with D uncertain. V shed 6 bases and J shed 7 bases, with 15 bases lying between them. From germline, CDR1 is LNHDA and CDR2 SQIVND (reference sequence). The CDR3 consists of 13 residues.

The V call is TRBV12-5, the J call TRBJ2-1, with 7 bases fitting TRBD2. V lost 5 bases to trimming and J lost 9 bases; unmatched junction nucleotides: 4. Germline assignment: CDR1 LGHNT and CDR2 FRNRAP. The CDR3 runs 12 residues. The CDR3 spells CASGLGGGEQFF. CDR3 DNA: TGTGCTAGTGGTCTTGGGGGGGGTGAGCAGTTCTTC.

The DNA of the CDR3 is TGTGCCAGCAGCTTAGGATCCGGAAATAGCAATCAGCCCCAGCATTTT. Residues: CASSLGSGNSNQPQHF. The gene calls are TRBV11-2 and TRBJ1-5, with D unclear. Germline lookup yields CDR1 SGHAT and CDR2 FQNNGV. The CDR3 is 16 amino acids. Trimming shortened V by 1 base and J by 0 bases, and 10 bases separated the two germline ends.

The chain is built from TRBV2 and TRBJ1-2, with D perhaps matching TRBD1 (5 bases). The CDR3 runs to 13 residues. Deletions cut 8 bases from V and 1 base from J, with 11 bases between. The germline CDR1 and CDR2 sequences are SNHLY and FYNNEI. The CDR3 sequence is CASRADINYGYTF. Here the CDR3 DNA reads TGTGCCAGCCGAGCGGACATTAACTATGGCTACACCTTC.

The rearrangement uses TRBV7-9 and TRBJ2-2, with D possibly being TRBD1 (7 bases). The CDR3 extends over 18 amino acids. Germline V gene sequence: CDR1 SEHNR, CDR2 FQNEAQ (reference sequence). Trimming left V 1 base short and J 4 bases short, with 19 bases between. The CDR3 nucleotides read TGTGCCAGCAGCTTAGGGGCATCGACAGGGAGGCGCACCGGGGAGCTGTTTTTT. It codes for CASSLGASTGRRTGELFF.

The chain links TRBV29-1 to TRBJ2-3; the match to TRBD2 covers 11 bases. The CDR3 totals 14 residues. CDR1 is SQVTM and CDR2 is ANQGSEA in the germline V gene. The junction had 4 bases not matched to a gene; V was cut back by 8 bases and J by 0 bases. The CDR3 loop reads CSFLAGGSTDTQYF. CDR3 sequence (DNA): TGCAGCTTTTTAGCGGGAGGGAGCACAGATACGCAGTATTTT.

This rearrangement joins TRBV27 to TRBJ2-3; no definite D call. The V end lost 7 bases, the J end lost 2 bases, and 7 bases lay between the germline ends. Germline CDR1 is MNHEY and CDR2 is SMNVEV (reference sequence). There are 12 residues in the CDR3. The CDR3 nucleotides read TGTGCCAGCATTTCAGCCACAGATACGCAGTATTTT. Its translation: CASISATDTQYF.

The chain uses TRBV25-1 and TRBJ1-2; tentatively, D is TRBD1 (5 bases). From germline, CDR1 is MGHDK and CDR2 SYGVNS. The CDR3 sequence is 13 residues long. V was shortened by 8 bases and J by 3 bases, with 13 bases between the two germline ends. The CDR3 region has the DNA TGTGCCAGCCGCCAGGCGGGGGACTATGGCTACACCTTC. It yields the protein CASRQAGDYGYTF.

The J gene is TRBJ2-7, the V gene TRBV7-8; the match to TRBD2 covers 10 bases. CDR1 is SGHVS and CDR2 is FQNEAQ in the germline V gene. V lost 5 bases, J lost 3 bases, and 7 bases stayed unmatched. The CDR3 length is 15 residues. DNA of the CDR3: TGTGCCAGCAGCCCCGGGACTAGCGATCTCTACGAGCAGTACTTC. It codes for CASSPGTSDLYEQYF.

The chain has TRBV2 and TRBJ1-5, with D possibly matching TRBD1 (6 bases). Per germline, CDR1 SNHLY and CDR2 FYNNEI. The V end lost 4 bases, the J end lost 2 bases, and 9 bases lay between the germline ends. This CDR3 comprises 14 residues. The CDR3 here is CASSGAGGNQPQHF. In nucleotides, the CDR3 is TGTGCCAGCAGTGGGGCAGGGGGCAATCAGCCCCAGCATTTT.

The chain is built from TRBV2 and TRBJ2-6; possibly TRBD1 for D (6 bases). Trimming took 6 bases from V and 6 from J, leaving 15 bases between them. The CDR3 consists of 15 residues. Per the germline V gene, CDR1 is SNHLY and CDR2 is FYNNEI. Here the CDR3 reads CASSVQGMMANVLTF. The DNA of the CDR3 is TGTGCCAGCAGCGTACAGGGTATGATGGCCAACGTCCTGACTTTC.

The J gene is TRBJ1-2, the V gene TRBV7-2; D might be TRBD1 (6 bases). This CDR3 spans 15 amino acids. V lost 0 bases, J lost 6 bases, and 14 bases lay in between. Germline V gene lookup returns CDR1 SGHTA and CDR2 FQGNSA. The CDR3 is CASSLAKGQGHGYTF. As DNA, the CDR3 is TGTGCCAGCAGCTTAGCGAAGGGCCAGGGGCATGGCTACACCTTC.

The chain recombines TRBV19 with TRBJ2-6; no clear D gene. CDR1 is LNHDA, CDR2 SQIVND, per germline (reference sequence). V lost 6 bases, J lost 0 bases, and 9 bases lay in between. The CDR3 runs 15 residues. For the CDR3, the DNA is TGTGCCAGTAGCCTCTCAGGCTCTGGGGCCAACGTCCTGACTTTC. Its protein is CASSLSGSGANVLTF.

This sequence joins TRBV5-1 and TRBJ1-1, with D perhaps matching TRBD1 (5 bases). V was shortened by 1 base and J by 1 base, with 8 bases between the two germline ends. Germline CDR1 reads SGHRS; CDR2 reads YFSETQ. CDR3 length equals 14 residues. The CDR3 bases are TGCGCCAGCAGCTTGACAGGACAGAACACTGAAGCTTTCTTT. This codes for CASSLTGQNTEAFF.

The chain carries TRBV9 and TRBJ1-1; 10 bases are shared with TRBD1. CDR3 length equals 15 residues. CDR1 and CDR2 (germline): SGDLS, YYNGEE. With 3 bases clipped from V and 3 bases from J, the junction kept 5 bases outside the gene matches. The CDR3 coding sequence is TGTGCCAGCAGCGATCGGACAGGGGGGGACACTGAAGCTTTCTTT. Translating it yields CASSDRTGGDTEAFF.

CDR3 in DNA: TGCAGCTCCCTTGGGAACACTGAAGCTTTCTTT. Translated, it gives CSSLGNTEAFF. The rearrangement links TRBV29-1 to TRBJ1-1; D unclear. CDR1 and CDR2 (germline): SQVTM, ANQGSEA. CDR3 length: 11 amino acids. V gave up 8 bases and J gave up 1 base, with 8 bases separating them.

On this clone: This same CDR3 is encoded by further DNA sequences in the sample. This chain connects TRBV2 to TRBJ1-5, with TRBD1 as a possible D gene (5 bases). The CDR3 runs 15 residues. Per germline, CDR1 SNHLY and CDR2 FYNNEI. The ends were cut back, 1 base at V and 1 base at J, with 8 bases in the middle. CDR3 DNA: TGTGCCAGCAGTGAAGAGGGGCAGAGCAATCAGCCCCAGCATTTT. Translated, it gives CASSEEGQSNQPQHF.

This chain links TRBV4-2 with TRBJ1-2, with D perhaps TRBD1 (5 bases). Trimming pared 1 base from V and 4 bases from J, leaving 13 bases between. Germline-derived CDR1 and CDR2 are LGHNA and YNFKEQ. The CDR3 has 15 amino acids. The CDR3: CASSQGPTEVYGYTF. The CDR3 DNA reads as TGTGCCAGCAGCCAAGGTCCGACAGAAGTCTATGGCTACACCTTC.

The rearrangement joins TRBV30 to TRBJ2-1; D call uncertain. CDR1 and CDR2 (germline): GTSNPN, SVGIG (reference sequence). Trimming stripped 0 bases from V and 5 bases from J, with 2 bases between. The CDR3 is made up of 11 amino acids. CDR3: CAWSVHNEQFF. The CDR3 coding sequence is TGTGCCTGGAGTGTACACAATGAGCAGTTCTTC.

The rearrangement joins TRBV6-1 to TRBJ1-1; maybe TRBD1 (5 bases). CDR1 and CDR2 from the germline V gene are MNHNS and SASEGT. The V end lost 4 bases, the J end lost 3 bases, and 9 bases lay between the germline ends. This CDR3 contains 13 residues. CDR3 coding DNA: TGTGCCAGCAGTGTCTGGGGGGACACTGAAGCTTTCTTT. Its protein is CASSVWGDTEAFF.

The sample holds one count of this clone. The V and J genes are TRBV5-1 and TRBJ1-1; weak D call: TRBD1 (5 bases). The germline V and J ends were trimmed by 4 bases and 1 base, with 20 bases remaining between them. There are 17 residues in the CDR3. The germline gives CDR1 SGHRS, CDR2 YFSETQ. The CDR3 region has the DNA TGCGCCAGCAGCCCCCCTGGCCCGGGGCGCGGGAACACTGAAGCTTTCTTT. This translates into CASSPPGPGRGNTEAFF.

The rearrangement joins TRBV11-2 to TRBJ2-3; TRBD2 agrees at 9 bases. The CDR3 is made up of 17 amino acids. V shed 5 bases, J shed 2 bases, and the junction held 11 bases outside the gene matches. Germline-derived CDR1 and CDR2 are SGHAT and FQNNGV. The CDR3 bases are TGTGCCAGCAGCGCCCGGATGACTAGCGGATACACAGATACGCAGTATTTT. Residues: CASSARMTSGYTDTQYF.

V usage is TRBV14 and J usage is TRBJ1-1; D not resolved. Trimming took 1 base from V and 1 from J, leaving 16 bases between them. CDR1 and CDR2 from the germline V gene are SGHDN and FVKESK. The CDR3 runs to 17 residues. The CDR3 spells CASSQVSGDAENTEAFF. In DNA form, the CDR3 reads TGTGCCAGCAGCCAAGTCAGCGGGGATGCTGAGAACACTGAAGCTTTCTTT.

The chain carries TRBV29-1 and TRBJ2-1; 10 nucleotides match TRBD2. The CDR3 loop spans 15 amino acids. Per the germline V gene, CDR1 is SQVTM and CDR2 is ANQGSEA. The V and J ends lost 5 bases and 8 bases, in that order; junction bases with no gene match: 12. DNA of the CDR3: TGCAGCGTTACGACTAGCGGGCAAGGGGGGGATGAGCAGTTCTTC. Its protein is CSVTTSGQGGDEQFF.